The clone carrying this TCR beta chain was picked up a small number of times. Thyroid ultrasound, orbital computed tomography, clinical symptoms, and serum thyroxine and TRAb underpinned diagnoses. The data originate from a study of T cells in Graves' hyperthyroidism and ophthalmopathy. Study overall: Peripheral blood was acquired at first diagnosis, ahead of any therapy whatsoever.

The CDR3 totals 15 residues. CDR1 SGHNT and CDR2 YENEEA come from the germline V gene. Trimming shortened V by 6 bases and J by 7 bases, and 22 bases separated the two germline ends. Amplification yielded TCR beta CDR3 regions, with RNA transcripts as the source. Primed by the HTBI set, a first-round RT-PCR was run on the TCR CDR3. Via MiXCR, TCRdb re-called the multiplex PCR reads, giving one row per CDR3 protein. Among over 350,000 distinct CDR3 sequences, roughly 14% were seen once, and the ten largest hold about 12%. Sequenced input: blood. This receptor was taken from a man between 18 and 35 years old with Graves' ophthalmopathy. The chain is built from TRBV11-3 and TRBJ2-7; D may correspond to TRBD1 or TRBD2 (6 bases each). Here the CDR3 DNA reads TGTGCCAGCAGTCCGGCGGGGACATCCAGAGGGGAGCAGTACTTC. Translation gives CASSPAGTSRGEQYF.